These 25 T cell receptor beta chains originate from one sample sequenced in a study of OX40 agonist ivuxolimab in advanced cancers. Sequencing was performed with immunoSEQ multiplex PCR; in TCRdb, only in-frame clones are kept and a portion is missing. The repertoire holds fewer than 80,000 clones, 85% seen once, with roughly 0.89% in the top ten. The specimen was CD4+ or CD8+ T cells sorted from blood, collected in a trial of the OX40 agonist ivuxolimab. These receptors were taken from an adult with an advanced solid tumor such as melanoma, head and neck, liver or kidney cancer.

The chain combines TRBV5-1 with TRBJ2-7, with TRBD1 identical over 9 bases. Germline V gene data show CDR1 as SGHRS and CDR2 as YFSETQ. The V segment lost 5 bases and the J segment 4 bases; nucleotides outside the gene matches: 10. The CDR3 is 15 amino acids. In nucleotides, the CDR3 is TGCGCCAGCAGTTCCCCGGGACAGGGTTTATACGAGCAGTACTTC. Translating gives CASSSPGQGLYEQYF. The variable domain in full, completed from reference TRBV5-1 and TRBJ2-7, reads KAGVTQTPRYLIKTRGQQVTLSCSPISGHRSVSWYQQTPGQGLQFLFEYFSETQRNKGNFPGRFSGRQFSNSRSEMNVSTLELGDSALYLCASSSPGQGLYEQYFGPGTRLTVT.

The chain combines TRBV29-1 with TRBJ1-1; D unclear. V lost 5 bases and J 4 bases, leaving 26 bases between the germline ends. CDR3 length equals 17 residues. Germline CDR1 is SQVTM and CDR2 is ANQGSEA. CDR3: CSVRPGVSWEESTEAFF. The CDR3 nucleotides read TGCAGCGTTCGACCCGGGGTATCTTGGGAAGAGTCCACTGAAGCTTTCTTT.

This chain links TRBV7-9 with TRBJ1-1, with D unclear. V dropped 1 base and J dropped 5 bases, with 11 bases sitting between them. The germline V gene has CDR1 SEHNR and CDR2 FQNEAQ (reference sequence). CDR3 length equals 14 residues. The DNA for the CDR3 is TGTGCCAGCAGCTTAGAGCTTAGTTGGACTGAAGCTTTCTTT. Its translation is CASSLELSWTEAFF.

This clone occurred a few times. V is TRBV5-5 and J is TRBJ1-2; 9 nucleotides line up with TRBD1. Unmatched junction bases numbered 13, after V lost 0 bases and J lost 13 bases. The CDR3 is 15 residues long. Germline V gives CDR1 SGHKS, CDR2 YYEKEE (reference sequence). This CDR3 is CASSLEDRDRDFCTF. The DNA for the CDR3 is TGTGCCAGCAGCTTGGAGGATCGGGACAGGGATTTTTGCACCTTC.

Comments on this clone: The DNA is left out, because the CDR3 cannot be placed on it with certainty; the CDR3 is given as TCRdb lists it. This chain connects TRBV7-6 to TRBJ2-3. The CDR3 length equals 16 residues, ends included. The V gene's germline CDR1 is SGHVS and CDR2 FNYEAQ. The CDR3 sequence: CASSFGPGPSTDTQYF.

The gene calls are TRBV11-2 and TRBJ2-7; TRBD1 matches 11 bases. Germline CDR1 reads SGHAT; CDR2 reads FQNNGV. V lost 4 bases and J lost 5; bases outside the gene matches: 4. CDR3 length equals 14 residues. DNA for the CDR3: TGTGCCAGCAGCTGGGACAGGGGGGTAAACGAGCAGTACTTC. It codes for CASSWDRGVNEQYF.

This rearrangement joins TRBV29-1 to TRBJ1-6; weak D call: TRBD1 (6 bases). Between the trimmed V and J ends, which lost 2 bases and 7 bases, there was a span of 9 bases. Germline values: CDR1 SQVTM, CDR2 ANQGSEA. The CDR3 runs to 13 residues. The CDR3 reads CSVETGSNSPLHF. The CDR3 nucleotides read TGCAGCGTTGAAACAGGGTCGAATTCACCCCTCCACTTT.

This clone was counted once. CDR3 in amino acids: CASSPSGGGAAQPQHF. In DNA, the CDR3 is TGTGCCAGCAGCCCATCCGGGGGAGGGGCTGCGCAGCCCCAGCATTTT. The genes are TRBV7-8 and TRBJ1-5; tentative D call: TRBD1 (5 bases). Germline lookup yields CDR1 SGHVS and CDR2 FQNEAQ. The CDR3 has 16 amino acids. V dropped 5 bases and J dropped 7 bases, with 21 bases sitting between them.

This chain joins TRBV5-1 and TRBJ2-7, with 11 bases aligning to TRBD2. CDR1 is SGHRS and CDR2 is YFSETQ in the germline V gene. This CDR3 spans 15 amino acids. With V trimmed by 3 bases and J by 4 bases, 6 bases remained unmatched. The chain's CDR3 is CASSSGTSGGYEQYF. In nucleotides, the CDR3 is TGCGCCAGCAGCTCGGGGACTAGCGGAGGATACGAGCAGTACTTC.

The chain carries TRBV6-4 and TRBJ2-6; D gene ambiguous. The germline V gene has CDR1 MRHNA and CDR2 SNTAGT. The CDR3 is made up of 17 amino acids. V lost 4 bases and J lost 0, with 13 bases in between. CDR3: CASSANPSASGANVLTF. CDR3 sequence (DNA): TGTGCCAGCAGTGCCAATCCGTCGGCCTCTGGGGCCAACGTCCTGACTTTC.

This chain links TRBV14 with TRBJ1-2; D remains unclear. Trimming removed 1 base from V and 7 bases from J, with 10 bases in between. CDR3 length equals 13 residues. The germline gives CDR1 SGHDN, CDR2 FVKESK. CDR3 in amino acids: CASSQVPGFGYTF. CDR3 DNA sequence: TGTGCCAGCAGCCAAGTCCCGGGGTTTGGCTACACCTTC.

This chain joins TRBV30 and TRBJ1-2, with TRBD1 identical over 9 bases. This CDR3 has 14 amino acids. The V gene end was trimmed by 2 bases and the J gene end by 8 bases; junction bases not matched to a gene: 9. Germline CDR1 GTSNPN, CDR2 SVGIG (reference sequence). The CDR3 here is CAWSQGGQGRGYTF. DNA of the CDR3: TGTGCCTGGAGTCAAGGAGGACAGGGGCGAGGCTACACCTTC.

The chain employs TRBV7-9 and TRBJ2-7; 10 nucleotides agree with TRBD1. The CDR3 totals 14 residues. The trim removed 1 base at V and 5 bases at J, leaving 2 bases unmatched. Germline CDR1 SEHNR, CDR2 FQNEAQ (reference sequence). CDR3 nucleotides: TGTGCCAGCAGCTTAGGGGACAGGGGACACGAGCAGTACTTC. Translating it yields CASSLGDRGHEQYF.

The V call is TRBV5-5, the J call TRBJ1-4, with 10 bases lining up with TRBD1. The junction had 6 bases not matched to a gene; V was cut back by 4 bases and J by 6 bases. In germline, CDR1 is SGHKS, CDR2 YYEKEE (reference sequence). The CDR3 covers 15 residues. The CDR3 loop reads CASSISGTGDEKLFF. CDR3 sequence (DNA): TGTGCCAGCAGCATCTCCGGGACAGGGGATGAAAAACTGTTTTTT.

This chain links TRBV18 with TRBJ2-5; D is ambiguous. The J call is doubtful: the DNA matches TRBJ2-7 better. In germline, CDR1 is KGHSH, CDR2 LQKENI. The CDR3 contains 13 residues. This CDR3 reads CASSPDAGYEQYF. The CDR3, as DNA: TGTGCCAGCTCTCCGGACGCAGGCTACGAGCAGTACTTC.

The rearrangement joins TRBV19 to TRBJ2-2; D is undetermined. This CDR3 region has 15 residues. Germline V gives CDR1 LNHDA, CDR2 SQIVND (reference sequence). V was trimmed by 6 bases and J by 5 bases, leaving 16 bases between them. CDR3 region: CASSTPGPLTGELFF. The CDR3 DNA sequence: TGTGCCAGTAGCACTCCAGGCCCCCTAACCGGGGAGCTGTTTTTT.

The chain combines TRBV30 with TRBJ2-6; TRBD2 might be the D (6 bases). V lost 6 bases, J lost 4 bases, and 13 bases lay in between. Germline V gene sequence: CDR1 GTSNPN, CDR2 SVGIG (reference sequence). CDR3 size: 14 residues. The CDR3 DNA follows: TGTGCCTGCCCGGGCGGGGCGGGGGCCAACGTCCTGACTTTC. As protein: CACPGGAGANVLTF.

The V gene is TRBV11-2, the J gene TRBJ1-2, with D possibly TRBD1 on 6 matching bases. The CDR3 contains 14 residues. From germline, CDR1 is SGHAT and CDR2 FQNNGV. V gave up 4 bases and J gave up 8 bases, with 17 bases separating them. The CDR3 bases are TGTGCCAGCAGCTCTTACCGACAGGCTGAGGGCTACACCTTC. It translates to CASSSYRQAEGYTF.

The V call is TRBV5-1, the J call TRBJ2-7; TRBD1 or TRBD2 may be the D gene (5 bases each). V was trimmed by 4 bases and J by 2 bases, leaving 16 bases between them. Germline V lookup: CDR1 SGHRS, CDR2 YFSETQ. CDR3 length equals 15 residues. In nucleotides, the CDR3 is TGCGCCAGCAGCCCCTCCGGGACGAGCACCTACGAGCAGTACTTC. This sequence encodes CASSPSGTSTYEQYF.

The chain recombines TRBV6-1 with TRBJ2-4; D is unclear. CDR1 is MNHNS, CDR2 SASEGT, per germline. The germline V and J ends were trimmed by 1 base and 1 base, with 8 bases remaining between them. The CDR3 has 15 amino acids. CDR3 in amino acids: CASSEVGNAKNIQYF. The CDR3 DNA reads as TGTGCCAGCAGTGAAGTTGGAAATGCCAAAAACATTCAGTACTTC.

This rearrangement joins TRBV5-1 to TRBJ1-2, with 12 nucleotides matching TRBD1. The ends lost 4 bases at V and 7 bases at J; junction bases unmatched: 8. The CDR3 has 15 amino acids. CDR1 and CDR2 from the germline V gene are SGHRS and YFSETQ. The CDR3 nucleotides are TGCGCCAGCAGCGACTCCGGGACAGGGGGCGTTGGCTACACCTTC. It encodes CASSDSGTGGVGYTF.

This clone was seen once. As DNA, the CDR3 is TGTGCCAGCAGCTTAGCCCAGAGTAGAACCGGGTTCTACGAGCAGTACTTC. Translating gives CASSLAQSRTGFYEQYF. The rearrangement joins TRBV7-8 to TRBJ2-7; D not resolved. The CDR3 extends over 17 amino acids. Germline V gives CDR1 SGHVS, CDR2 FQNEAQ. V was clipped by 0 bases and J by 3 bases, with 18 bases between them.

V is TRBV19 and J is TRBJ1-2, with a possible D match to TRBD1 (5 bases). Trimming pared 4 bases from V and 8 bases from J, leaving 11 bases between. The CDR3 sequence is 12 residues long. Germline V lookup: CDR1 LNHDA, CDR2 SQIVND (reference sequence). In nucleotides, the CDR3 is TGTGCCAGTAGTACGGGACTCGGGGGCTACACCTTC. Protein: CASSTGLGGYTF.

The chain couples TRBV9 to TRBJ2-2; maybe TRBD1 (5 bases). CDR1 is SGDLS, CDR2 YYNGEE, per germline. V lost 0 bases to trimming and J lost 7 bases, with 22 bases between them. CDR3 size: 18 residues. The CDR3 bases are TGTGCCAGCAGCGTAGGGCTCCCCAGGGAACCTCAGAGCGGGGAGCTGTTTTTT. It encodes CASSVGLPREPQSGELFF.

The chain joins TRBV14 to TRBJ2-1; TRBD1 matches at 8 bases. Germline V gene lookup returns CDR1 SGHDN and CDR2 FVKESK. The CDR3 spans 17 residues. The J segment lost 3 bases and the V segment lost 0 bases, leaving 7 bases of the junction unmatched. The chain's CDR3 is CASSQDVGTGFYNEQFF. The CDR3 DNA follows: TGTGCCAGCAGCCAAGACGTCGGGACAGGCTTCTACAATGAGCAGTTCTTC.